Presented here are 20 T cell receptor beta chains from one specimen sequenced in a study of long-term antiretroviral therapy in people with HIV. Samples were assayed with immunoSEQ v3.0 at survey level. Clones were sequenced by immunoSEQ multiplex PCR, and TCRdb holds only the in-frame ones, with some missing. The sample yields about 21,000 clones, roughly four fifths seen once. The sequencing here drew on unsorted PBMCs, taken 0.2 years after starting antiretroviral therapy. These receptors came from a woman aged 30 to 39 with HIV.

V and J are TRBV28 and TRBJ1-1, with TRBD1 matching 9 bases. The germline gives CDR1 MDHEN, CDR2 SYDVKM. This CDR3 has 15 amino acids. Losses at the gene ends were 9 bases for V and 1 base for J; bases not matched to a gene: 9. DNA of the CDR3: TGTGCCAGTTGGGGACAGGGAAGAAGGAACACTGAAGCTTTCTTT. This gives the protein CASWGQGRRNTEAFF.

The chain combines TRBV2 with TRBJ2-3, with TRBD2 matching 9 bases. From germline, CDR1 is SNHLY and CDR2 FYNNEI. CDR3 length: 16 amino acids. Germline trimming cut 6 bases from V and 2 bases from J; bases unmatched to any gene: 9. The CDR3: CASSEILAGSTDTQYF. The CDR3 DNA sequence: TGTGCCAGCAGCGAAATACTAGCGGGTTCCACAGATACGCAGTATTTT. The entire variable domain, with the rest obtained from reference TRBV2 and TRBJ2-3, is as follows: EPEVTQTPSHQVTQMGQEVILRCVPISNHLYFYWYRQILGQKVEFLVSFYNNEISEKSEIFDDQFSVERPDGSNFTLKIRSTKLEDSAMYFCASSEILAGSTDTQYFGPGTRLTVL.

V is TRBV28 and J is TRBJ2-6; a weak D match, TRBD1 (6 bases). Trimming left V 5 bases short and J 2 bases short, with 19 bases between. The CDR3 totals 18 residues. Germline V gene data show CDR1 as MDHEN and CDR2 as SYDVKM. The CDR3 DNA reads as TGTGCCAGCAGTCCCGACAGGACCCTAAAGGCTGGGGCCAACGTCCTGACTTTC. This encodes CASSPDRTLKAGANVLTF.

This sequence joins TRBV2 and TRBJ1-1, with D unresolved. The CDR3 spans 13 residues. Between the trimmed V and J ends, which lost 7 bases and 4 bases, there was a span of 13 bases. Germline V CDR1 and CDR2: SNHLY, FYNNEI. DNA of the CDR3: TGTGCCAGCATTCTACTGAGTGGCACTGAAGCTTTCTTT. Its translation is CASILLSGTEAFF.

This clone was seen once. The chain couples TRBV18 to TRBJ2-5, with unresolved D. V lost 3 bases to trimming and J lost 0 bases, with 20 bases between them. The germline V gene has CDR1 KGHSH and CDR2 LQKENI. CDR3 length: 18 amino acids. CDR3 sequence: CASSPSFYEVIDQETQYF. CDR3 sequence (DNA): TGTGCCAGCTCACCCTCTTTCTACGAGGTGATCGACCAAGAGACCCAGTACTTC. Combining the CDR3 with reference TRBV18 and TRBJ2-5 gives the whole variable domain NAGVMQNPRHLVRRRGQEARLRCSPMKGHSHVYWYRQLPEEGLKFMVYLQKENIIDESGMPKERFSAEFPKEGPSILRIQQVVRGDSAAYFCASSPSFYEVIDQETQYFGPGTRLLVL.

Within the sample, this clone is medium-sized (0.01 to 0.1%). The chain is built from TRBV28 and TRBJ1-5; D may be TRBD1 (5 bases). The length of the CDR3 is 14 residues. Germline V gene lookup returns CDR1 MDHEN and CDR2 SYDVKM. Trimming left V 5 bases short and J 7 bases short, with 15 bases between. CDR3: CASSRQILGQPQHF. The CDR3 DNA is TGTGCCAGCAGTCGACAGATCCTCGGCCAGCCCCAGCATTTT.

J is TRBJ1-2 and V is TRBV9; D unresolved. Deletions cut 0 bases from V and 3 bases from J, with 6 bases between. CDR1 and CDR2 from the germline V gene are SGDLS and YYNGEE. There are 13 residues in the CDR3. In DNA form, the CDR3 reads TGTGCCAGCAGCGTAGATCAGGACTATGGCTACACCTTC. Protein product: CASSVDQDYGYTF.

The rearrangement joins TRBV7-7 to TRBJ2-2; D could derive from TRBD1 or TRBD2 (5 bases each). Germline-derived CDR1 and CDR2 are SSHAT and FNYEAQ (reference sequence). The CDR3 spans 15 residues. V was shortened by 7 bases and J by 4 bases, with 16 bases between the two germline ends. The CDR3 sequence is CASTQGVDGTGELFF. As DNA, the CDR3 is TGTGCCAGCACCCAGGGAGTTGACGGCACCGGGGAGCTGTTTTTT.

In its sample, this clone was seen once. CDR3 loop: CAWTEGRGNQPQHF. For the CDR3, the DNA is TGTGCCTGGACCGAGGGACGGGGCAATCAGCCCCAGCATTTT. The genes are TRBV30 and TRBJ1-5, with D possibly matching TRBD1 (5 bases). The V gene's germline CDR1 is GTSNPN and CDR2 SVGIG (reference sequence). Trimming stripped 4 bases from V and 2 bases from J, with 12 bases between. The CDR3 has 14 residues.

V and J are TRBV6-6 and TRBJ2-7; the D is unclear. V was pared by 10 bases and J by 1 base, with 8 bases between. From germline, CDR1 is MNHNY and CDR2 SVGAGI (reference sequence). There are 11 residues in the CDR3. The CDR3 DNA follows: TGTGCCATCGCAAGGTCCTACGAGCAGTACTTC. It encodes CAIARSYEQYF.

The rearrangement uses TRBV5-1 and TRBJ2-3, with 9 bases identical to TRBD1. The CDR3 runs to 15 residues. V lost 2 bases, J lost 3 bases, and 4 bases stayed unmatched. Germline CDR1 reads SGHRS; CDR2 reads YFSETQ. The CDR3 region has the DNA TGCGCCAGCAGCTTACAGGGGGCGCCGACAGATACGCAGTATTTT. Translation: CASSLQGAPTDTQYF.

This chain joins TRBV7-2 and TRBJ2-3; 10 nucleotides line up with TRBD1. The CDR3 is 15 amino acids. The trim removed 4 bases at V and 7 bases at J, leaving 8 bases unmatched. Per the germline V gene, CDR1 is SGHTA and CDR2 is FQGNSA. The CDR3 spells CASSSGDRGRNTQYF. Here the CDR3 DNA reads TGTGCCAGCAGCTCGGGGGACAGGGGTAGGAATACGCAGTATTTT.

This clone showed up just once. The chain carries TRBV6-5 and TRBJ2-5, with D uncertain. There are 13 residues in the CDR3. V was clipped by 6 bases and J by 5 bases, with 13 bases between them. CDR1 is MNHEY and CDR2 is SVGAGI in the germline V gene. For the CDR3, the DNA is TGTGCCAGCAGCCCCCGGGCGGTTGAGACCCAGTACTTC. Protein sequence: CASSPRAVETQYF.

V is TRBV5-1 and J is TRBJ1-3; D remains unclear. This CDR3 is built from 15 residues. From germline, CDR1 is SGHRS and CDR2 YFSETQ. V lost 4 bases to trimming and J lost 0 bases, with 11 bases between them. CDR3 loop: CASSLSGGSGNTIYF. For the CDR3, the DNA is TGCGCCAGCAGCCTCTCGGGCGGCTCTGGAAACACCATATATTTT. Looking up the rest from reference TRBV5-1 and TRBJ1-3 gives the full variable domain: KAGVTQTPRYLIKTRGQQVTLSCSPISGHRSVSWYQQTPGQGLQFLFEYFSETQRNKGNFPGRFSGRQFSNSRSEMNVSTLELGDSALYLCASSLSGGSGNTIYFGEGSWLTVV.

The V call is TRBV5-1, the J call TRBJ2-5; a weak D match, TRBD1 (5 bases). Germline assignment: CDR1 SGHRS and CDR2 YFSETQ. V was shortened by 0 bases and J by 0 bases, with 9 bases between the two germline ends. This CDR3 spans 15 amino acids. CDR3 coding DNA: TGCGCCAGCAGCTTGGAGGACAAGTACCAAGAGACCCAGTACTTC. Translated, it gives CASSLEDKYQETQYF.

V usage is TRBV5-5 and J usage is TRBJ2-1, with D tentatively TRBD2 (7 bases). This CDR3 region has 15 residues. CDR1 SGHKS and CDR2 YYEKEE come from the germline V gene (reference sequence). The germline V and J ends were trimmed by 6 bases and 8 bases, with 21 bases remaining between them. CDR3 bases: TGTGCCAGCACCCTTGGGGGGGCGGCGTTCGATGAGCAGTTCTTC. This codes for CASTLGGAAFDEQFF.

V gene TRBV19 combines with J gene TRBJ2-5; 12 nucleotides align to TRBD2. From germline, CDR1 is LNHDA and CDR2 SQIVND (reference sequence). The length of the CDR3 is 14 residues. V was clipped by 9 bases and J by 0 bases; unmatched bases: 2. In DNA form, the CDR3 reads TGTGCCAGCGGGACTAGCGGGTACCAAGAGACCCAGTACTTC. Amino acids: CASGTSGYQETQYF.

This clone has only a few counts. V gene TRBV11-2 combines with J gene TRBJ2-7, with 10 bases lining up with TRBD1. The length of the CDR3 is 14 residues. Germline V gene lookup returns CDR1 SGHAT and CDR2 FQNNGV. V trimming: 6 bases; J trimming: 3 bases; junction bases outside the gene matches: 5. The CDR3 region is CASRRTGGIYEQYF. The CDR3 DNA sequence: TGTGCCAGCAGAAGGACAGGGGGTATCTACGAGCAGTACTTC.

The genes are TRBV5-4 and TRBJ1-2; TRBD1 aligns across 7 bases. Germline assignment: CDR1 SGHNT and CDR2 YYREEE (reference sequence). Trimming took 4 bases from V and 2 from J; bases not matched to a gene: 8. The CDR3 sequence is 15 residues long. The CDR3 protein is CASSPGGQPNYGYTF. Here the CDR3 DNA reads TGTGCCAGCAGCCCTGGGGGACAGCCGAACTATGGCTACACCTTC.

Only one count was recorded for this clone. The J gene is TRBJ1-1, the V gene TRBV5-1, with D uncertain. The V end was cut by 0 bases, the J end by 5 bases, with 14 bases between. Germline loops: CDR1 SGHRS, CDR2 YFSETQ. This CDR3 is built from 15 residues. The CDR3 loop is CASSLVSGVNTEAFF. The CDR3 DNA reads as TGCGCCAGCAGCTTGGTCTCCGGGGTAAATACTGAAGCTTTCTTT.